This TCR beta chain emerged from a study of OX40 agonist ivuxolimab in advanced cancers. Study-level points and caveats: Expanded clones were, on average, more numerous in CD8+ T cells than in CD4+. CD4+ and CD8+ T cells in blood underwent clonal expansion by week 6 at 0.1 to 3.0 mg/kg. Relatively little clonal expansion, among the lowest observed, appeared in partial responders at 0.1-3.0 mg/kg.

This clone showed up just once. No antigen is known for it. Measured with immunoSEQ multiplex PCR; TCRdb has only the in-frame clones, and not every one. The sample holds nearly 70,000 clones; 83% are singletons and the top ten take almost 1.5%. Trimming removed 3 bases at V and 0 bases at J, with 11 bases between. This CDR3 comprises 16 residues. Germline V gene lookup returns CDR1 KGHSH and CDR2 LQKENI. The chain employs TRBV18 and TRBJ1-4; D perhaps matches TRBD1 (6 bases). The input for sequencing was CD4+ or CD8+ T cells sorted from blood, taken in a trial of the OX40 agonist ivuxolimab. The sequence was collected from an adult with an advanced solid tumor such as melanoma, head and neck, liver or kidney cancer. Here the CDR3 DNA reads TGTGCCAGCTCACCGCCAGGGGTATCAACTAATGAAAAACTGTTTTTT. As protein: CASSPPGVSTNEKLFF.